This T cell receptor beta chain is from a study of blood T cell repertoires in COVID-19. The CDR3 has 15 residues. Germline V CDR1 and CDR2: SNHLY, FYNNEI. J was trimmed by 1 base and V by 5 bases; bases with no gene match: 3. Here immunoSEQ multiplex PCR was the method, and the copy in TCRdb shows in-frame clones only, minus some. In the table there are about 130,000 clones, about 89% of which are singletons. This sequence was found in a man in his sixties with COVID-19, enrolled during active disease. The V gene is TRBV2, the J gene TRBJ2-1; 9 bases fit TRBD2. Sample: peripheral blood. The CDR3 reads CASSPLAGSYNEQFF. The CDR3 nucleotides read TGTGCCAGCAGTCCGCTAGCGGGGTCCTACAATGAGCAGTTCTTC.